A single sample is the source of the 2 T cell receptor beta chains below, sequenced in a study of blood T cell repertoires in COVID-19. Some clones are missing from TCRdb's copy, which holds only in-frame ones; the method was immunoSEQ multiplex PCR. The sample has about 210,000 clones; under 95% are singletons. Sequencing was performed on peripheral blood. The receptor set was obtained from a man aged 25-45 years with acute or convalescent COVID-19.

The chain has TRBV18 and TRBJ2-5, with D possibly matching TRBD2 (6 bases). The germline gives CDR1 KGHSH, CDR2 LQKENI. The CDR3 length is 14 residues. Trimming pared 5 bases from V and 4 bases from J, leaving 14 bases between. The CDR3 protein is CASSDSSGGETQYF. CDR3 nucleotides: TGTGCCAGCTCAGACTCCTCCGGGGGAGAGACCCAGTACTTC.

The genes are TRBV6-5 and TRBJ1-2, with 9 bases that match TRBD1. The J segment lost 1 base and the V segment lost 10 bases, leaving 4 bases of the junction unmatched. The CDR3 length is 13 residues. Germline V gives CDR1 MNHEY, CDR2 SVGAGI. CDR3 region: CATRDRDNYGYTF. DNA for the CDR3: TGTGCCACCCGGGACAGGGATAACTATGGCTACACCTTC.